This passage covers 25 T cell receptor beta chains from one sample sequenced in a study of control samples from healthy donors and cancer patients. The data were produced by immunoSEQ multiplex PCR, yet TCRdb's version contains in-frame clones alone and is incomplete. In the table there are some 130,000 clones, roughly 92% of which are singletons. Sequencing used blood. The receptors come from a man younger than 35 in good health.

The V call is TRBV6-5, the J call TRBJ2-1; the match to TRBD2 covers 7 bases. J was trimmed by 3 bases and V by 2 bases; bases with no gene match: 4. The CDR3 is made up of 15 amino acids. CDR1 and CDR2 (germline): MNHEY, SVGAGI. The CDR3 nucleotides are TGTGCCAGCAGTTACGTGCGGGGGAGCTACAATGAGCAGTTCTTC. It codes for CASSYVRGSYNEQFF.

The gene calls are TRBV7-9 and TRBJ1-1; the match to TRBD1 covers 7 bases. Germline V gene lookup returns CDR1 SEHNR and CDR2 FQNEAQ (reference sequence). The V and J ends lost 4 bases and 6 bases, in that order; junction bases with no gene match: 5. The CDR3 totals 13 residues. The CDR3 region is CASSSQGGAEAFF. The DNA of the CDR3 is TGTGCCAGCAGCTCCCAGGGGGGCGCTGAAGCTTTCTTT.

This clone was found once. A junction end diverges from the germline sequence, so it may reflect a read error. Other nucleotide sequences from this sample produce the same CDR3. The rearrangement links TRBV4-2 to TRBJ1-5; D is unclear. Germline V gene data show CDR1 as LGHNA and CDR2 as YNFKEQ. This CDR3 is 17 amino acids long. The CDR3: CASSQDGWGRSNQPQHF. CDR3 nucleotide sequence: TGTGCCAGCAGCCAAGATGGTTGGGGTAGAAGCAATCAGCCCCAGCACTTT.

J is TRBJ2-7 and V is TRBV11-2; 9 bases agree with TRBD2. Losses at the gene ends were 7 bases for V and 6 bases for J; bases not matched to a gene: 13. The germline V gene has CDR1 SGHAT and CDR2 FQNNGV. The CDR3 consists of 15 residues. CDR3 in DNA: TGTGCCAGCACCCCCCGAAGCGGGGGGCTAGGCGAGCAGTACTTC. It specifies CASTPRSGGLGEQYF.

In this sample, this clone turned up once. The chain employs TRBV9 and TRBJ2-2; perhaps TRBD1 as D (5 bases). The CDR3 loop spans 15 amino acids. Between the trimmed V and J ends, which lost 0 bases and 6 bases, there was a span of 12 bases. Germline assignment: CDR1 SGDLS and CDR2 YYNGEE. Here the CDR3 DNA reads TGTGCCAGCAGCGTAGGGTCAGGGATCGCCGGGGAGCTGTTTTTT. Encoded protein: CASSVGSGIAGELFF.

The V and J genes are TRBV7-3 and TRBJ2-3, with D unclear. This CDR3 is 13 amino acids long. V lost 3 bases and J lost 1, with 5 bases in between. Looked up from germline, CDR1 is SGHTA and CDR2 is FQGTGA. The DNA for the CDR3 is TGTGCCAGCAGCTTGGTGGGCACAGATACGCAGTATTTT. It is translated as CASSLVGTDTQYF.

The chain joins TRBV27 to TRBJ1-4; 9 positions agree with TRBD1. The CDR3 contains 15 residues. The junction had 8 bases not matched to a gene; V was cut back by 6 bases and J by 6 bases. Germline V CDR1 and CDR2: MNHEY, SMNVEV (reference sequence). Written as DNA, the CDR3 is TGTGCCAGCAGAAATGGACAGGGGATAGATGAAAAACTGTTTTTT. It yields the protein CASRNGQGIDEKLFF.

The rearrangement uses TRBV7-9 and TRBJ1-3; TRBD1 aligns across 9 bases. Trimming removed 7 bases from V and 4 bases from J; junction bases left unmatched: 5. This CDR3 has 14 residues. Germline V CDR1 and CDR2: SEHNR, FQNEAQ (reference sequence). The DNA for the CDR3 is TGTGCCAGCATACAGGGGGCTGCGGGAAACACCATATATTTT. It codes for CASIQGAAGNTIYF.

The chain employs TRBV2 and TRBJ2-2, with D possibly being TRBD2 (6 bases). The CDR3 runs to 14 residues. V lost 4 bases, J lost 6 bases, and 12 bases lay in between. The germline gives CDR1 SNHLY, CDR2 FYNNEI. The CDR3 here is CASSVEGHAGELFF. CDR3 DNA: TGTGCCAGCAGTGTGGAGGGGCATGCCGGGGAGCTGTTTTTT.

V and J are TRBV11-2 and TRBJ2-7, with D unclear. Trimming took 8 bases from V and 9 from J, leaving 23 bases between them. The CDR3 is 14 amino acids. Germline V gene data show CDR1 as SGHAT and CDR2 as FQNNGV. The CDR3 DNA follows: TGTGCCAGCCGTTACCTCGCTGGAGATACGAGGCAGTACTTC. This gives the protein CASRYLAGDTRQYF. Full variable domain (rest looked up from reference TRBV11-2 and TRBJ2-7): EAGVAQSPRYKIIEKRQSVAFWCNPISGHATLYWYQQILGQGPKLLIQFQNNGVVDDSQLPKDRFSAERLKGVDSTLKIQPAKLEDSAVYLCASRYLAGDTRQYFGPGTRLTVT.

This rearrangement joins TRBV24-1 to TRBJ2-3; D might be TRBD1 (6 bases). This CDR3 region has 15 residues. V lost 3 bases and J lost 5, with 14 bases in between. Germline-derived CDR1 and CDR2 are KGHDR and SFDVKD. The CDR3 protein is CATSDPNREGDTQYF. In DNA, the CDR3 is TGTGCCACCAGTGATCCCAACAGGGAAGGAGATACGCAGTATTTT.

In regard to this clone: The same CDR3 is also encoded by other DNA sequences in this sample. This chain joins TRBV18 and TRBJ1-2; 10 positions match TRBD1. Trimming took 2 bases from V and 8 from J; bases not matched to a gene: 2. CDR3 length equals 13 residues. CDR1 and CDR2 from the germline V gene are KGHSH and LQKENI. CDR3 DNA: TGTGCCAGCTCACCAGGGGACAGGGGAGGCTACACCTTC. Translated, it gives CASSPGDRGGYTF.

DNA of the CDR3: TGCAGTGCTCCCGCTAGCGACGAGCAGTACTTC. Protein product: CSAPASDEQYF. V is TRBV20-1 and J is TRBJ2-7; weak D call: TRBD2 (6 bases). Germline lookup yields CDR1 DFQATT and CDR2 SNEGSKA (reference sequence). V lost 5 bases, J lost 5 bases, and 10 bases lay in between. The CDR3 consists of 11 residues.

J is TRBJ2-1 and V is TRBV15; D not certain. CDR1 is LNHNV, CDR2 YYDKDF, per germline (reference sequence). V lost 0 bases and J 10 bases, leaving 10 bases between the germline ends. This CDR3 contains 13 residues. CDR3 bases: TGTGCCACCAGCAGAGATCGAGCGAAAGAGCAGTTCTTC. Translating it yields CATSRDRAKEQFF.

This chain joins TRBV2 and TRBJ2-6, with 9 bases that match TRBD1. CDR1 and CDR2 (germline): SNHLY, FYNNEI. V was pared by 6 bases and J by 1 base, with 13 bases of the junction left unmatched. There are 19 residues in the CDR3. The DNA of the CDR3 is TGTGCCAGCAGCTCAGAGTGGGGACAGGGTAAATCTGGGGCCAACGTCCTGACTTTC. Protein product: CASSSEWGQGKSGANVLTF.

V usage is TRBV7-9 and J usage is TRBJ1-6; D is possibly TRBD1 (5 bases). The CDR3 covers 14 residues. The germline V and J ends were trimmed by 1 base and 8 bases, with 9 bases remaining between them. CDR1 SEHNR and CDR2 FQNEAQ come from the germline V gene (reference sequence). DNA for the CDR3: TGTGCCAGCAGCTTAGTTGGGGGTTATTCACCCCTCCACTTT. This gives the protein CASSLVGGYSPLHF.

The chain links TRBV3-1 (or the pseudogene TRBV3-2) to TRBJ2-7; D possibly corresponds to TRBD2 (6 bases). The germline V gene encodes CDR1 LGHDT and CDR2 YNNKEL (reference sequence). The CDR3 runs to 15 residues. V shed 4 bases and J shed 6 bases, with 19 bases lying between them. CDR3 nucleotide sequence: TGTGCCAGCAGCCCCCATAACTCTCTAGCGTTCGAGCAGTACTTC. Its protein product is CASSPHNSLAFEQYF.

The rearrangement links TRBV25-1 to TRBJ1-2; a possible D gene is TRBD1 (6 bases). With 3 bases removed from V and 7 bases from J, the gap between germline ends came to 15 bases. The CDR3 consists of 14 residues. The germline V gene encodes CDR1 MGHDK and CDR2 SYGVNS. CDR3: CASSEARGARGYTF. In DNA form, the CDR3 reads TGTGCCAGCAGTGAGGCAAGGGGGGCCCGTGGCTACACCTTC.

The V call is TRBV30, the J call TRBJ1-6; TRBD1 matches 8 bases. Germline loops: CDR1 GTSNPN, CDR2 SVGIG (reference sequence). The CDR3 has 16 amino acids. After removal of 1 base from V and 10 bases from J, the junction contained 12 bases not matched to a gene. The CDR3 protein is CAWSGSQTGVNSPLHF. The CDR3 nucleotides are TGTGCCTGGAGTGGATCACAGACAGGGGTCAACTCACCCCTCCACTTT.

This rearrangement joins TRBV9 to TRBJ2-3; 9 nucleotides match TRBD1. The CDR3 has 15 amino acids. V lost 4 bases, J lost 3 bases, and 6 bases stayed unmatched. Germline loops: CDR1 SGDLS, CDR2 YYNGEE. CDR3 sequence (DNA): TGTGCCAGCAGCACGGAGGGACAGGGAACAGATACGCAGTATTTT. It encodes CASSTEGQGTDTQYF.

The CDR3 reads CASSSGQGMAGNEQFF. CDR3 nucleotide sequence: TGCGCCAGCAGCTCCGGACAGGGGATGGCCGGGAATGAGCAGTTCTTC. The chain employs TRBV5-1 and TRBJ2-1; 9 positions match TRBD1. The CDR3 is 16 residues long. J gave up 7 bases and V 3 bases, and 11 bases lay outside the gene matches. CDR1 is SGHRS, CDR2 YFSETQ, per germline.

This clone was detected only once. The chain couples TRBV9 to TRBJ2-1; 8 bases match TRBD2. Germline values: CDR1 SGDLS, CDR2 YYNGEE. This CDR3 region has 14 residues. V lost 3 bases to trimming and J lost 3 bases; unmatched junction nucleotides: 2. CDR3 nucleotide sequence: TGTGCCAGCAGCGGCGGGGGGATCTACAATGAGCAGTTCTTC. Translation: CASSGGGIYNEQFF. Combining the CDR3 with reference TRBV9 and TRBJ2-1 gives the whole variable domain DSGVTQTPKHLITATGQRVTLRCSPRSGDLSVYWYQQSLDQGLQFLIQYYNGEERAKGNILERFSAQQFPDLHSELNLSSLELGDSALYFCASSGGGIYNEQFFGPGTRLTVL.

For this clone: The same CDR3 also results from other DNA sequences found in this sample. The rearrangement uses TRBV5-1 and TRBJ1-4, with D perhaps TRBD1 (5 bases). This CDR3 has 15 amino acids. The ends were cut back, 0 bases at V and 0 bases at J, with 6 bases in the middle. Germline CDR1 and CDR2: SGHRS and YFSETQ. The CDR3 loop is CASSLAGATNEKLFF. CDR3 DNA: TGCGCCAGCAGCTTGGCGGGGGCAACTAATGAAAAACTGTTTTTT.

This chain connects TRBV7-9 to TRBJ1-4; TRBD1 might be the D (5 bases). CDR1 and CDR2 from the germline V gene are SEHNR and FQNEAQ (reference sequence). Trimming pared 2 bases from V and 5 bases from J, leaving 24 bases between. The CDR3 length is 19 residues. The CDR3, as DNA: TGTGCCAGCAGCTTAACCCTAGTTTCGAGGCGGGGGGGAAATGAAAAACTGTTTTTT. It translates to CASSLTLVSRRGGNEKLFF.

The chain carries TRBV5-3 and TRBJ2-5, with D unclear. TRBV5-3 is designated an ORF whose function remains uncertain. This CDR3 is built from 12 residues. The V end was cut by 1 base, the J end by 4 bases, with 5 bases between. The chain's CDR3 is CARSLRRETQYF. Here the CDR3 DNA reads TGTGCCAGAAGCTTGAGGAGAGAGACCCAGTACTTC.